These 20 T cell receptor beta chains originate from one sample sequenced in a study of regulatory T cells in long-lasting Graves disease. Time point meaning: newly diagnosed GD, antithyroid drugs for less than 3 months. The TCR library was prepared using RNA isolated from PBMCs. Arm-PCR of CDR3 regions and iRepertoire HTBI primers were the basis on which TCR beta libraries were built. TCRdb fed the multiplex PCR reads into MiXCR, producing one record per CDR3 protein. The sample contains 360,000 or so distinct CDR3 sequences, over 9.5% of which appear only once. The sample was also reused in another study, on T cells in Graves' hyperthyroidism and ophthalmopathy.

The sample here was peripheral blood mononuclear cells (PBMCs), taken at new diagnosis, from a patient treated with antithyroid drugs. These receptors were collected from a woman aged 18-29 years with Graves disease.

This clonotype was detected many times. The chain's CDR3 is CASSPEAGILGDTQYF. In DNA, the CDR3 is TGTGCCAGCTCACCGGAAGCGGGGATCCTAGGCGATACGCAGTATTTT. The V and J genes are TRBV18 and TRBJ2-3, with TRBD2 matching 7 bases. Trimming at V came to 3 bases and at J to 6 bases, leaving 12 bases not matched to a gene. Germline V gene lookup returns CDR1 KGHSH and CDR2 LQKENI. This CDR3 is 16 amino acids long.

This clonotype showed up many times. The CDR3 spells CASRLQNSPLHF. In DNA, the CDR3 is TGTGCCAGCAGACTACAGAATTCACCCCTCCACTTT. This chain uses TRBV28 with TRBJ1-6, with no clear D. This CDR3 has 12 amino acids. Germline CDR1 and CDR2: MDHEN and SYDVKM. V was trimmed by 6 bases and J by 7 bases, leaving 7 bases between them.

This clonotype was found many times. The chain combines TRBV12-3 or TRBV12-4 with TRBJ2-3; TRBD1 might be the D (6 bases). The CDR3 is 14 amino acids. Trimming shortened V by 7 bases and J by 0 bases, and 11 bases separated the two germline ends. CDR3 sequence: CASNTGSSTDTQYF. The CDR3 nucleotides are TGTGCCAGCAATACAGGGTCTAGCACAGATACGCAGTATTTT.

In its sample, this clonotype was seen many times. This rearrangement joins TRBV18 to TRBJ1-4; unclear D gene. Trimming took 2 bases from V and 5 from J, leaving 6 bases between them. Germline assignment: CDR1 KGHSH and CDR2 LQKENI. The CDR3 sequence is 13 residues long. The CDR3 sequence: CASSPNQNEKLFF. As DNA, the CDR3 is TGTGCCAGCTCACCAAACCAGAATGAAAAACTGTTTTTT.

In this sample, this clonotype turned up many times. The chain is built from TRBV6-1 and TRBJ1-2, with 8 nucleotides matching TRBD1. The CDR3 length is 16 residues. In germline, CDR1 is MNHNS, CDR2 SASEGT. With V trimmed by 6 bases and J by 7 bases, 16 bases remained unmatched. The CDR3 loop reads CASRDYRTGPSVGYTF. The CDR3 DNA reads TGTGCCAGCAGAGATTACCGGACAGGGCCTTCGGTTGGCTACACCTTC.

This clonotype was recorded many times. The chain joins TRBV12-3 or TRBV12-4 to TRBJ1-5, with 7 bases matching TRBD1. With 7 bases clipped from V and 5 bases from J, the junction kept 11 bases outside the gene matches. The CDR3 is made up of 15 amino acids. The chain's CDR3 is CASTLWGQFHQPQHF. The CDR3 bases are TGTGCCAGCACCCTTTGGGGACAGTTCCATCAGCCCCAGCATTTT.

This clonotype was counted many times. CDR3: CASLPSGGLVYGYTF. The CDR3 DNA follows: TGTGCCAGCCTCCCCTCCGGGGGCCTGGTCTATGGCTACACCTTC. The chain is built from TRBV27 and TRBJ1-2, with a weak D call TRBD1 (6 bases). The CDR3 sequence is 15 residues long. The germline V gene has CDR1 MNHEY and CDR2 SMNVEV (reference sequence). Trimming stripped 8 bases from V and 4 bases from J, with 20 bases between.

This clonotype was counted between two and nine times. The chain is built from TRBV7-2 and TRBJ2-5; 7 positions agree with TRBD1. The CDR3 covers 15 residues. The V segment lost 8 bases and the J segment 5 bases; nucleotides outside the gene matches: 14. The germline V gene encodes CDR1 SGHTA and CDR2 FQGNSA. This CDR3 is CASAREGALGETQYF. Written as DNA, the CDR3 is TGTGCCAGCGCCCGAGAGGGGGCGCTCGGTGAGACCCAGTACTTC.

The chain combines TRBV2 with TRBJ2-1; 9 nucleotides agree with TRBD2. The J call is doubtful: the DNA matches TRBJ2-5 better. The CDR3 runs 15 residues. CDR1 SNHLY and CDR2 FYNNEI come from the germline V gene. As DNA, the CDR3 is TGTGCCAGCGAAGATAGCGGGGGCTACGAAGAGACCCAGTACTTC. It codes for CASEDSGGYEETQYF.

This clonotype was found a few times. This rearrangement joins TRBV29-1 to TRBJ2-1, with D maybe TRBD2 (5 bases). The CDR3 extends over 12 amino acids. CDR1 SQVTM and CDR2 ANQGSEA come from the germline V gene. V gave up 6 bases and J gave up 4 bases, with 10 bases separating them. CDR3 sequence: CSVRSGYNEQFF. The CDR3 bases are TGCAGCGTCCGAAGCGGATACAATGAGCAGTTCTTC.

In this sample, this clonotype turned up many times. The V gene is TRBV15, the J gene TRBJ2-4; D gene uncertain. The germline V and J ends were trimmed by 2 bases and 0 bases, with 8 bases remaining between them. The CDR3 has 15 residues. Germline CDR1 reads LNHNV; CDR2 reads YYDKDF (reference sequence). The CDR3 DNA reads as TGTGCCACCAGCAGATGGCTTGCAGCCAAAAACATTCAGTACTTC. This codes for CATSRWLAAKNIQYF.

The genes are TRBV4-1 and TRBJ2-1; 8 bases are a match to TRBD1. This CDR3 is 17 amino acids long. The ends lost 5 bases at V and 5 bases at J; junction bases unmatched: 14. Per germline, CDR1 MGHRA and CDR2 YSYEKL. For the CDR3, the DNA is TGCGCCAGCAGCTACTCACCGGGACAGGCTATTAACAATGAGCAGTTCTTC. This gives the protein CASSYSPGQAINNEQFF.

The V gene is TRBV7-3, the J gene TRBJ2-3, with 7 nucleotides matching TRBD2. This CDR3 is built from 16 residues. Germline CDR1 reads SGHTA; CDR2 reads FQGTGA. Trimming took 2 bases from V and 4 from J; bases not matched to a gene: 9. The CDR3 is CASSLGGGALADTQYF. The CDR3 bases are TGTGCCAGCAGCTTAGGCGGGGGAGCCCTCGCAGATACGCAGTATTTT.

This clonotype was seen repeatedly, ten times or more. The chain has TRBV5-1 and TRBJ1-1; no clear D. Germline V gene lookup returns CDR1 SGHRS and CDR2 YFSETQ. Trimming pared 4 bases from V and 1 base from J, leaving 5 bases between. The CDR3 has 12 residues. Here the CDR3 DNA reads TGCGCCAGCAGCGTAACGAACACTGAAGCTTTCTTT. Protein: CASSVTNTEAFF.

This clonotype was detected many times. The rearrangement uses TRBV5-1 and TRBJ1-1, with D perhaps matching TRBD1 (6 bases). The CDR3 contains 14 residues. V lost 5 bases, J lost 4 bases, and 15 bases lay in between. CDR1 is SGHRS, CDR2 YFSETQ, per germline. CDR3 residues: CASRRGELITEAFF. DNA of the CDR3: TGCGCCAGCAGGAGGGGGGAGTTGATCACTGAAGCTTTCTTT.

This clonotype was seen repeatedly, ten times or more. The J gene is TRBJ1-2, the V gene TRBV12-3 or TRBV12-4; D is uncertain. V shed 5 bases and J shed 4 bases, with 11 bases lying between them. The CDR3 contains 13 residues. For the CDR3, the DNA is TGTGCCAGCAGTCCCCTCACAATCTATGGCTACACCTTC. Translating it yields CASSPLTIYGYTF.

V gene TRBV4-1 combines with J gene TRBJ1-3, with no clear D. CDR1 is MGHRA, CDR2 YSYEKL, per germline. The CDR3 consists of 13 residues. V was trimmed by 0 bases and J by 4 bases, leaving 4 bases between them. This chain's CDR3 is CASSQDPGNTIYF. Written as DNA, the CDR3 is TGCGCCAGCAGCCAAGATCCCGGAAACACCATATATTTT.

The rearrangement uses TRBV7-9 and TRBJ2-3; 13 bases line up with TRBD2. Germline V lookup: CDR1 SEHNR, CDR2 FQNEAQ (reference sequence). CDR3 length: 17 residues. The J segment lost 5 bases and the V segment lost 1 base, leaving 6 bases of the junction unmatched. CDR3 sequence reads: CASSLGGWTSGGDTQYF. The CDR3 nucleotides are TGTGCCAGCAGCTTAGGGGGGTGGACTAGCGGGGGAGATACGCAGTATTTT.

This clonotype appeared a few times. The chain is built from TRBV12-3 or TRBV12-4 and TRBJ2-1; D may be TRBD1 (5 bases). V lost 1 base, J lost 11 bases, and 9 bases lay in between. This CDR3 comprises 12 residues. For the CDR3, the DNA is TGTGCCAGCAGTTTAGTGGGGCAGCAGCAGTTCTTC. Translating it yields CASSLVGQQQFF.

The chain carries TRBV20-1 and TRBJ2-5; maybe TRBD2 (7 bases). The CDR3 is 16 residues long. Looked up from germline, CDR1 is DFQATT and CDR2 is SNEGSKA (reference sequence). The ends were cut back, 1 base at V and 2 bases at J, with 17 bases in the middle. The CDR3 is CSARGNGGGRQETQYF. The CDR3 nucleotides are TGCAGTGCTAGAGGGAATGGGGGGGGCCGACAAGAGACCCAGTACTTC.